This T cell receptor (beta chain) was identified during a study of Ad26.COV2.S vaccination and SARS-CoV-2 variants. Treatment reported: 15 to 20 received Ad26.COV2.S at low or high dose, single or two shots; about 5 received placebo; per-sample allocation not given. Vaccine and placebo recipients were sampled on day 63 after the first injection. This CDR3 is built from 17 residues. CDR1 and CDR2 from the germline V gene are LNHNV and YYDKDF (reference sequence). The V end was cut by 4 bases, the J end by 3 bases, with 20 bases between. Generated by immunoSEQ multiplex PCR, the TCRdb table keeps only in-frame clones and is missing some. Here the sample spans around 250,000 clones, approximately 90% being singletons.

The sequencing here drew on peripheral blood, taken in a trial of Ad26.COV2.S vaccine versus placebo. The chain links TRBV15 to TRBJ2-3, with D perhaps assigned TRBD1 or TRBD2 (5 bases each). This clonotype was obtained from a person between 18 and 65 years old who received the Ad26.COV2.S COVID-19 vaccine or a placebo. CDR3 sequence (DNA): TGTGCCACCAGCATCAACCGGGACCCCACTCCAACAGATACGCAGTATTTT. Residues: CATSINRDPTPTDTQYF.